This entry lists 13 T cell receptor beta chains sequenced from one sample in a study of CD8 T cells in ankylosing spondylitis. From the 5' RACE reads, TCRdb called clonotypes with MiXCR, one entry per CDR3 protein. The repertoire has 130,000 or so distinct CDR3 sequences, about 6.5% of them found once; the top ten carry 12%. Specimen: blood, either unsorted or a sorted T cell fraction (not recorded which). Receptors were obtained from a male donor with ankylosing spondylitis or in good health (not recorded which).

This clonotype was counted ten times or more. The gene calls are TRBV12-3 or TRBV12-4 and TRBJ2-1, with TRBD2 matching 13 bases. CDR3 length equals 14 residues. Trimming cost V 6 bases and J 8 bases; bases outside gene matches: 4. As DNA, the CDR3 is TGTGCCAGCAGGCGGACTAGCGGGAGTCATGAGCAGTTCTTC. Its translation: CASRRTSGSHEQFF.

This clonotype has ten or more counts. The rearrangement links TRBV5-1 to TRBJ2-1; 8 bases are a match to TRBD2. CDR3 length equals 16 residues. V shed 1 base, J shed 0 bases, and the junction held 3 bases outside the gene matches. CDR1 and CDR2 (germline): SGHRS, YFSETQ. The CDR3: CASSLLAGASYNEQFF. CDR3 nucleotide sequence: TGCGCCAGCAGCTTGCTAGCGGGTGCCTCCTACAATGAGCAGTTCTTC.

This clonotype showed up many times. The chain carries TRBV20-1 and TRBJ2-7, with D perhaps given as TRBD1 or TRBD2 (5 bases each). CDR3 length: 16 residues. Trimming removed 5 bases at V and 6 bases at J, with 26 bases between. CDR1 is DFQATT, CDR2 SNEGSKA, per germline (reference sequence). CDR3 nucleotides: TGCAGTGCTCAAAGAGATAGAGGTCTCTTGAGGGGCGAGCAGTACTTC. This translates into CSAQRDRGLLRGEQYF.

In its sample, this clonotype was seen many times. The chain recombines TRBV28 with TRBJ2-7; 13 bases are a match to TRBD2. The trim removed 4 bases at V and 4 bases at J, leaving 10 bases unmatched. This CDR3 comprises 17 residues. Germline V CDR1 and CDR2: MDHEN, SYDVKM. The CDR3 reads CASSSPQGLAGAYEQYF. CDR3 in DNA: TGTGCCAGCAGTTCGCCTCAAGGACTAGCGGGAGCTTACGAGCAGTACTTC.

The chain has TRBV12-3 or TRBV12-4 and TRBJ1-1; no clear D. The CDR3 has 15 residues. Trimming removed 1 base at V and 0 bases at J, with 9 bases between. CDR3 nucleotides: TGTGCCAGCAGTTTAGATGGGCTTCTGAACACTGAAGCTTTCTTT. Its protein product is CASSLDGLLNTEAFF.

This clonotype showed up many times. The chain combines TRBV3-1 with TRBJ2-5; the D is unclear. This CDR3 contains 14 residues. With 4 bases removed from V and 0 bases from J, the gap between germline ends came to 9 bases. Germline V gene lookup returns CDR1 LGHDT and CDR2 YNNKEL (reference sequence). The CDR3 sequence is CASSLPPDQETQYF. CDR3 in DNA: TGTGCCAGCAGCCTCCCCCCCGACCAAGAGACCCAGTACTTC.

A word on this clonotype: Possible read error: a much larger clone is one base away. CDR3 sequence reads: CSARVDGRYERFGYTF. The CDR3, as DNA: TGCAGTGCTAGAGTGGACGGACGGTACGAACGCTTTGGCTACACCTTC. The rearrangement links TRBV20-1 to TRBJ1-2; D is uncertain. V lost 1 base and J 7 bases, leaving 22 bases between the germline ends. CDR3 length: 16 amino acids. Germline loops: CDR1 DFQATT, CDR2 SNEGSKA (reference sequence).

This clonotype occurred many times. CDR3 in DNA: TGCGCCAGCAGCGGCGGGACAGGGTTCAATCAGCCCCAGCATTTT. Translated: CASSGGTGFNQPQHF. This chain links TRBV5-1 with TRBJ1-5; 9 bases are shared with TRBD1. CDR1 and CDR2 from the germline V gene are SGHRS and YFSETQ. The CDR3 is 15 residues long. After removal of 4 bases from V and 3 bases from J, the junction contained 5 bases not matched to a gene.

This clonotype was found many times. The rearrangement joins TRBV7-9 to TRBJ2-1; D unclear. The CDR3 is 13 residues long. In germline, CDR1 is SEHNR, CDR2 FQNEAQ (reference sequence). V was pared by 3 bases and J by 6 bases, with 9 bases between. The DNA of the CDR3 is TGTGCCAGCAGCTTGGGCGGAACCAATGAGCAGTTCTTC. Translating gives CASSLGGTNEQFF.

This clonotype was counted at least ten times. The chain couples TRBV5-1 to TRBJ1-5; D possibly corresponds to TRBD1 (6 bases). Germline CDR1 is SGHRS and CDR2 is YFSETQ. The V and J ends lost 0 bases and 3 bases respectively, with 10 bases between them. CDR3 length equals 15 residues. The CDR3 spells CASSLEGGDNQPQHF. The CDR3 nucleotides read TGCGCCAGCAGCTTGGAGGGGGGCGACAATCAGCCCCAGCATTTT.

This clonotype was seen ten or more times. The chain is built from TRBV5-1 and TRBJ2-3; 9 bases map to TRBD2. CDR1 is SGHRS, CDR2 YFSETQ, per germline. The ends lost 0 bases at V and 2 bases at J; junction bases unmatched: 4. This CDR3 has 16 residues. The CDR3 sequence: CASSLGLAGPTDTQYF. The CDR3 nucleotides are TGCGCCAGCAGCTTGGGGCTAGCGGGGCCCACAGATACGCAGTATTTT.

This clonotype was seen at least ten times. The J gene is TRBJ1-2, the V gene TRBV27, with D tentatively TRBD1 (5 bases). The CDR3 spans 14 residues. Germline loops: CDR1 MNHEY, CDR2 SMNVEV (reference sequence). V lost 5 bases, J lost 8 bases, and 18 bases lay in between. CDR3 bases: TGTGCCAGCAGTGACACCGGGGGGATTTACGGCTACACCTTC. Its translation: CASSDTGGIYGYTF.

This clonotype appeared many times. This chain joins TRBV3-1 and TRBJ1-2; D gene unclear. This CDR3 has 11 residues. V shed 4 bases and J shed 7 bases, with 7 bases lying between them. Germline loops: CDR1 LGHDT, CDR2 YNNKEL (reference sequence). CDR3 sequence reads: CASSPGGGYTF. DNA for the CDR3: TGTGCCAGCAGCCCCGGAGGTGGCTACACCTTC.